This is a list of T cell receptor beta chains from one sample in a study of blood T cell repertoires in COVID-19. Assay: immunoSEQ multiplex PCR; the TCRdb copy retains only in-frame clones and omits some. The table shows approximately 100,000 clones, with roughly 92% occurring only once. The sample taken for sequencing was peripheral blood. The receptors here all came from a man between 70 and 80 years old with acute or convalescent COVID-19. Each CDR3 is given with its conserved first and last residue. D genes are given only for firm matches. Clone sizes are given selectively: once, few, many, or a class where the clone is expanded.

V: TRBV5-4
J: TRBJ1-4
size: .
D: .
length: 15
CDR3: CASSLEGATNEKLFF
DNA: TGTGCCAGCAGCTTGGAGGGGGCAACTAATGAAAAACTGTTTTTT

V: TRBV27
J: TRBJ2-3
size: .
D: .
length: 13
CDR3: CASSFLGTDTQYF
DNA: TGTGCCAGCAGTTTTTTAGGCACAGATACGCAGTATTTT

V: TRBV6-6
J: TRBJ1-5
size: once
D: .
length: 12
CDR3: CASSYSGQPQHF
DNA: TGTGCCAGCAGTTACTCTGGCCAGCCCCAGCATTTT

V: TRBV2
J: TRBJ1-4
size: .
D: .
length: 15
CDR3: CASSDLTASNEKLFF
DNA: TGTGCCAGCAGTGACCTGACAGCCTCGAATGAAAAACTGTTTTTT

V: TRBV6-5
J: TRBJ1-4
size: once
D: .
length: 15
CDR3: CASSYSGRRDEKLFF
DNA: TGTGCCAGCAGTTACTCCGGGAGACGGGATGAAAAACTGTTTTTT

V: TRBV7-9
J: TRBJ1-5
size: .
D: .
length: 12
CDR3: CASSSSGQPQHF
DNA: TGTGCCAGCAGCTCGTCAGGTCAGCCCCAGCATTTT

V: TRBV19
J: TRBJ1-6
size: .
D: TRBD1
length: 15
CDR3: CASSIDAGTGSPLHF
DNA: TGTGCCAGTAGTATAGACGCCGGGACAGGGTCACCCCTCCACTTT

V: TRBV7-9
J: TRBJ1-5
size: .
D: .
length: 13
CDR3: CASSFGGNQPQHF
DNA: TGTGCCAGCAGCTTTGGAGGCAATCAGCCCCAGCATTTT

V: TRBV12-3/TRBV12-4
J: TRBJ2-5
size: .
D: TRBD2
length: 13
CDR3: CASGTGTKETQYF
DNA: TGTGCCAGCGGCACTGGGACTAAAGAGACCCAGTACTTC

V: TRBV6-5
J: TRBJ2-7
size: .
D: TRBD1
length: 13
CDR3: CASTWTGAYEQYF
DNA: TGTGCCAGCACCTGGACAGGGGCCTACGAGCAGTACTTC

V: TRBV21-1
J: TRBJ2-7
size: .
D: .
length: 12
CDR3: CASSIRAYEQYF
DNA: TGTGCCAGCAGCATCCGGGCCTACGAGCAGTACTTC

V: TRBV5-4
J: TRBJ1-6
size: .
D: TRBD1
length: 16
CDR3: CASSQGQGTNNSPLHF
DNA: TGTGCCAGCAGCCAGGGACAGGGGACGAATAATTCACCCCTCCACTTT

V: TRBV11-2
J: TRBJ1-2
size: few
D: TRBD1
length: 15
CDR3: CASSLGTGINYGYTF
DNA: TGTGCCAGCAGCTTGGGGACAGGTATTAACTATGGCTACACCTTC

V: TRBV4-1
J: TRBJ2-2
size: .
D: .
length: 16
CDR3: CASSQVGGIGTGELFF
DNA: TGCGCCAGCAGCCAAGTTGGAGGTATTGGGACCGGGGAGCTGTTTTTT

V: TRBV5-6
J: TRBJ2-7
size: .
D: .
length: 16
CDR3: CASSLYRAQMFYEQYF
DNA: TGTGCCAGCAGCTTGTACAGGGCCCAAATGTTCTACGAGCAGTACTTC

V: TRBV11-3
J: TRBJ2-3
size: .
D: TRBD2
length: 17
CDR3: CASSLMIASGGTDTQYF
DNA: TGTGCCAGCAGCTTAATGATTGCTAGCGGGGGAACAGATACGCAGTATTTT

V: TRBV27
J: TRBJ2-7
size: .
D: .
length: 15
CDR3: CASSLVGGQTYEQYF
DNA: TGTGCCAGCAGTTTAGTGGGAGGACAAACCTACGAGCAGTACTTC

V: TRBV28
J: TRBJ1-1
size: .
D: .
length: 15
CDR3: CASSLFGGANTEAFF
DNA: TGTGCCAGCAGTTTATTTGGGGGCGCGAACACTGAAGCTTTCTTT

V: TRBV7-2
J: TRBJ1-5
size: .
D: .
length: 14
CDR3: CASSLASGNQPQHF
DNA: TGTGCCAGCAGCTTAGCGTCCGGGAATCAGCCCCAGCATTTT

V: TRBV3-1/TRBV3-2
J: TRBJ1-3
size: once
D: TRBD1
length: 15
CDR3: CASSRQGSYGNTIYF
DNA: TGTGCCAGCAGCCGACAGGGTTCGTATGGAAACACCATATATTTT

V: TRBV5-1
J: TRBJ1-6
size: .
D: TRBD1
length: 15
CDR3: CASSLVRGVNSPLHF
DNA: TGCGCCAGCAGCTTGGTCAGGGGGGTGAATTCACCCCTCCACTTT

V: TRBV6-2/TRBV6-3
J: TRBJ1-1
size: .
D: .
length: 11
CDR3: CASSQGSEAFF
DNA: TGTGCCAGCAGTCAAGGGAGTGAAGCTTTCTTT

V: TRBV24-1
J: TRBJ2-2
size: once
D: TRBD2
length: 14
CDR3: CATGGLADTGELFF
DNA: TGTGCCACTGGGGGTCTAGCGGACACCGGGGAGCTGTTTTTT

V: TRBV7-9
J: TRBJ2-1
size: .
D: .
length: 16
CDR3: CASSPLLATLQDEQFF
DNA: TGTGCCAGCAGCCCCCTACTAGCAACCCTTCAAGATGAGCAGTTCTTC

V: TRBV6-6
J: TRBJ1-5
size: .
D: .
length: 15
CDR3: CASSYSTPRGQPQHF
DNA: TGTGCCAGCAGTTACTCGACACCCCGGGGGCAGCCCCAGCATTTT

V: TRBV4-1
J: TRBJ2-2
size: .
D: .
length: 12
CDR3: CASSQVSGELFF
DNA: TGCGCCAGCAGCCAAGTATCTGGGGAGCTGTTTTTT

V: TRBV27
J: TRBJ1-2
size: .
D: .
length: 14
CDR3: CASSPQVVGSRYTF
DNA: TGTGCCAGCAGTCCACAGGTGGTGGGCTCCCGCTACACCTTC

V: TRBV10-3
J: TRBJ2-7
size: .
D: TRBD1
length: 17
CDR3: CAISAPGQGLPTYEQYF
DNA: TGTGCCATCAGTGCCCCGGGACAGGGGCTGCCGACCTACGAGCAGTACTTC

V: TRBV6-5
J: TRBJ1-2
size: .
D: TRBD1
length: 13
CDR3: CASRTGGQNGYTF
DNA: TGTGCCAGCAGAACAGGGGGCCAAAATGGCTACACCTTC

V: TRBV3-1/TRBV3-2
J: TRBJ1-6
size: .
D: TRBD1
length: 15
CDR3: CASSLRDRGWSPLHF
DNA: TGTGCCAGCAGCCTCCGGGACAGGGGCTGGTCACCCCTCCACTTT

V: TRBV6-5
J: TRBJ2-1
size: once
D: TRBD1
length: 15
CDR3: CASTSGQANGVEQFF
DNA: TGTGCCAGCACCTCGGGACAGGCAAACGGGGTTGAGCAGTTCTTC

V: TRBV5-1
J: TRBJ1-4
size: once
D: .
length: 15
CDR3: CASSLNGQINEKLFF
DNA: TGCGCCAGCAGCTTGAACGGACAGATAAATGAAAAACTGTTTTTT

V: TRBV10-3
J: TRBJ2-2
size: .
D: .
length: 15
CDR3: CAISDRSANTGELFF
DNA: TGTGCCATCAGTGACAGATCCGCGAACACCGGGGAGCTGTTTTTT

V: TRBV4-1
J: TRBJ1-2
size: .
D: TRBD1
length: 16
CDR3: CASSHPDREGTGGYTF
DNA: TGCGCCAGCAGCCACCCAGACAGGGAAGGAACTGGTGGCTACACCTTC

V: TRBV2
J: TRBJ1-5
size: .
D: TRBD1
length: 14
CDR3: CASSVDRGPQPQHF
DNA: TGTGCCAGCAGTGTCGACAGGGGGCCTCAGCCCCAGCATTTT

V: TRBV19
J: TRBJ1-6
size: .
D: .
length: 13
CDR3: CASSHDLASPLHF
DNA: TGTGCCAGCAGTCACGACTTAGCTTCACCCCTCCACTTT

V: TRBV11-2
J: TRBJ1-5
size: .
D: .
length: 16
CDR3: CASSLGYGGGNQPQHF
DNA: TGTGCCAGCAGCTTAGGTTATGGCGGGGGCAATCAGCCCCAGCATTTT

V: TRBV6-5
J: TRBJ2-1
size: .
D: TRBD1
length: 13
CDR3: CASRRQGANEQFF
DNA: TGTGCCAGCAGGAGACAGGGTGCAAATGAGCAGTTCTTC

V: TRBV7-3
J: TRBJ2-3
size: few
D: TRBD2
length: 19
CDR3: CASSLGGRLAHELSDTQYF
DNA: TGTGCCAGCAGCCTTGGGGGGAGACTAGCGCACGAGCTTTCAGATACGCAGTATTTT

V: TRBV6-2/TRBV6-3
J: TRBJ1-1
size: .
D: TRBD1
length: 13
CDR3: CASSLTGVTEAFF
DNA: TGTGCCAGCAGTTTAACAGGGGTTACTGAAGCTTTCTTT